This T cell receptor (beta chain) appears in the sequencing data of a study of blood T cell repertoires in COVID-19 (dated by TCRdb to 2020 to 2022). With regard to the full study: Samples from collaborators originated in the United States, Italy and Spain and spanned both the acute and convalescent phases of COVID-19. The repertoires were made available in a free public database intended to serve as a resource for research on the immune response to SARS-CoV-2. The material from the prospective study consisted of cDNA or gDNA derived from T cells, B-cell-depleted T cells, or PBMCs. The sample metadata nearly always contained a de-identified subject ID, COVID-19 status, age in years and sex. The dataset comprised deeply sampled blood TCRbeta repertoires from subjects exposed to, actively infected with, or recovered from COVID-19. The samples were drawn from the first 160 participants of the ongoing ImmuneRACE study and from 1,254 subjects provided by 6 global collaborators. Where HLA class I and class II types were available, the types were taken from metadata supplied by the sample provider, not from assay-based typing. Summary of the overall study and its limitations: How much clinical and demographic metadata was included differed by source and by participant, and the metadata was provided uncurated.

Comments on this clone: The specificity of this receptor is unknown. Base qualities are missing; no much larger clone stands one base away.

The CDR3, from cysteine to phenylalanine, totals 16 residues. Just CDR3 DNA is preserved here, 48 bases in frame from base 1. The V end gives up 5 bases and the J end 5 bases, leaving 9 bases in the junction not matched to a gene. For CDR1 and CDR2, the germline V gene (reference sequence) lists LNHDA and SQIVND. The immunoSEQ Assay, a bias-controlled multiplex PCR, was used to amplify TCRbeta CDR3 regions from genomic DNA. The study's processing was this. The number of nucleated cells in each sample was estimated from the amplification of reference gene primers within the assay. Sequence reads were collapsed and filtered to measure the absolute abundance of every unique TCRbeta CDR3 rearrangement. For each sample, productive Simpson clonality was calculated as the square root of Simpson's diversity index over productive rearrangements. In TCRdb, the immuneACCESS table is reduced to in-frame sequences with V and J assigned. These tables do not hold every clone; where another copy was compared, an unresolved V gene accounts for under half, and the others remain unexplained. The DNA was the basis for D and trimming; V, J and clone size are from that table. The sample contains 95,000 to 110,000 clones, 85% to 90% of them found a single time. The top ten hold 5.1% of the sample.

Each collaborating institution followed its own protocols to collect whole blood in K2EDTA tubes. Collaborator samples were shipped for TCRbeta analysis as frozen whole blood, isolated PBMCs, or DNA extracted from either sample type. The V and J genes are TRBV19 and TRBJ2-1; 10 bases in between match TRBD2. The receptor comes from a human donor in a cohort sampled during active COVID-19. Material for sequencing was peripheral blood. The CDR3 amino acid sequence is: CASSSYTSGNNNEQFF. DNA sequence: TGTGCCAGTAGTTCTTACACTAGCGGGAACAACAATGAGCAGTTCTTC.